The 10 T cell receptor beta chains below all came from one sample that was sequenced in a study of blood T cell repertoires in COVID-19 (dated by TCRdb to the early 2020s). Preparation of the library involved the immunoSEQ multiplex PCR assay. In its TCRdb copy, this immuneACCESS table keeps in-frame sequences only and misses some clones. Where compared with another copy, unresolved V genes explain less than half of these, and the others have no known cause. This sample gives a few hundred thousand clones in total; 80% of them show up just once. Together, the top ten hold under 8.5% of the sample. Sequenced: peripheral blood. Receptors originate from a woman aged 65 to 85 with acute or convalescent COVID-19.

This sequence joins TRBV10-3 and TRBJ2-3; unclear D gene. Deletions cut 0 bases from V and 7 bases from J, with 8 bases between. Germline CDR1 is ENHRY and CDR2 is SYGVKD. CDR3 length: 13 amino acids. The CDR3 nucleotides read TGTGCCATCAGTGAGTCTGCTACTTATACGCAGTATTTT. Protein product: CAISESATYTQYF.

The chain recombines TRBV9 with TRBJ1-2; no clear D. V was cut by 0 bases and J by 8 bases, with 8 bases left in between. CDR1 and CDR2 (germline): SGDLS, YYNGEE. This CDR3 spans 12 amino acids. The CDR3 here is CASSVEPGGYTF. As DNA, the CDR3 is TGTGCCAGCAGCGTAGAACCGGGGGGCTACACCTTC. Together with reference TRBV9 and TRBJ1-2, the CDR3 gives the full variable domain: DSGVTQTPKHLITATGQRVTLRCSPRSGDLSVYWYQQSLDQGLQFLIQYYNGEERAKGNILERFSAQQFPDLHSELNLSSLELGDSALYFCASSVEPGGYTFGSGTRLTVV.

V is TRBV5-1 and J is TRBJ1-2, with a weak D call TRBD1 (6 bases). CDR1 SGHRS and CDR2 YFSETQ come from the germline V gene. Trimming removed 0 bases from V and 2 bases from J, with 11 bases in between. The length of the CDR3 is 15 residues. The chain's CDR3 is CASSLGTEENYGYTF. CDR3 nucleotides: TGCGCCAGCAGCTTGGGGACAGAAGAAAACTATGGCTACACCTTC.

The count of this clone is one. The V gene is TRBV5-1, the J gene TRBJ1-1; TRBD1 might be the D (6 bases). In germline, CDR1 is SGHRS, CDR2 YFSETQ. The CDR3 length is 14 residues. The germline V and J ends were trimmed by 0 bases and 8 bases, with 14 bases remaining between them. The CDR3 coding sequence is TGCGCCAGCAGCTTGGTATCCAGGGGTGGGGAAGCTTTCTTT. Its protein is CASSLVSRGGEAFF. Together with reference TRBV5-1 and TRBJ1-1, the CDR3 gives the full variable domain: KAGVTQTPRYLIKTRGQQVTLSCSPISGHRSVSWYQQTPGQGLQFLFEYFSETQRNKGNFPGRFSGRQFSNSRSEMNVSTLELGDSALYLCASSLVSRGGEAFFGQGTRLTVV.

Written as DNA, the CDR3 is TGTGCCAGCAGCTTGGTTCACAGGGGGGACTATGGCTACACCTTC. Protein sequence: CASSLVHRGDYGYTF. The chain is built from TRBV5-5 and TRBJ1-2; 8 bases line up with TRBD1. Germline CDR1 SGHKS, CDR2 YYEKEE (reference sequence). The junction had 4 bases not matched to a gene; V was cut back by 0 bases and J by 3 bases. This CDR3 region has 15 residues.

Ten or more counts support this clone. The chain links TRBV9 to TRBJ1-3, with a possible D match to TRBD1 (6 bases). The CDR3 loop spans 17 amino acids. Germline V gene sequence: CDR1 SGDLS, CDR2 YYNGEE. V lost 0 bases and J lost 2, with 15 bases in between. The CDR3 loop is CASSVEPTGFAGNTIYF. DNA for the CDR3: TGTGCCAGCAGCGTAGAACCTACAGGGTTCGCTGGAAACACCATATATTTT. Using reference TRBV9 and TRBJ1-3 for the parts outside the CDR3, the full variable domain is DSGVTQTPKHLITATGQRVTLRCSPRSGDLSVYWYQQSLDQGLQFLIQYYNGEERAKGNILERFSAQQFPDLHSELNLSSLELGDSALYFCASSVEPTGFAGNTIYFGEGSWLTVV.

The chain joins TRBV18 to TRBJ1-1; 7 bases agree with TRBD1. This CDR3 contains 16 residues. The V segment lost 4 bases and the J segment 0 bases; nucleotides outside the gene matches: 8. Germline values: CDR1 KGHSH, CDR2 LQKENI. This chain's CDR3 is CASSRDSLGVNTEAFF. In DNA form, the CDR3 reads TGTGCCAGCTCACGGGACAGCTTAGGGGTGAACACTGAAGCTTTCTTT.

The chain combines TRBV3-1 (or the pseudogene TRBV3-2) with TRBJ1-2; 7 nucleotides agree with TRBD1. From germline, CDR1 is LGHDT and CDR2 YNNKEL (reference sequence). This CDR3 contains 13 residues. V gave up 1 base and J gave up 8 bases; unmatched junction bases: 4. The CDR3 DNA reads TGTGCCAGCAGCCAAGGACAGGGTCAAGGCTACACCTTC. Translation: CASSQGQGQGYTF.

The chain has TRBV27 and TRBJ2-5; D is unclear. Trimming removed 2 bases from V and 2 bases from J, with 12 bases in between. The CDR3 covers 15 residues. Germline V gene lookup returns CDR1 MNHEY and CDR2 SMNVEV (reference sequence). The CDR3 DNA sequence: TGTGCCAGCAGTTTAGCGGAGCGCTATCAAGAGACCCAGTACTTC. This gives the protein CASSLAERYQETQYF.

This clone was observed a single time. This chain joins TRBV10-1 and TRBJ1-5, with D uncertain. There are 13 residues in the CDR3. The V gene lost 0 bases and the J gene lost 6 bases, with 6 bases spanning the gap. CDR1 is WNHNN, CDR2 SYGVQD, per germline (reference sequence). In nucleotides, the CDR3 is TGCGCCAGCAGTGAGTCGGGGAGTCAGCCCCAGCATTTT. Its protein product is CASSESGSQPQHF.